The subject of this entry is one T cell receptor beta chain. Its antigen is not identified. TCRdb re-analysed the reads in MiXCR, keeping a single row per CDR3 protein. The table shows 650,000 to 900,000 distinct CDR3 sequences, with around a third occurring only once. This sample stems from a study of T cell repertoires in cytomegalovirus infection. Overall study context: Well-studied HLA-B-restricted CMV epitopes were used in the study alongside recently identified HLA-C-restricted ones. Carrying CMV and the relevant HLA type showed in public TCR beta signatures.

The CDR3 covers 14 residues. The junction had 4 bases not matched to a gene; V was cut back by 6 bases and J by 2 bases. CDR1 and CDR2 (germline): MNHEY, SMNVEV (reference sequence). Notes on the study in general: Across the ex vivo response, the dominant clonotypes were HLA-C-restricted CMV-specific TCR beta clonotypes.

The TCR originated in a human donor in good health (CMV status not recorded). Some clones in this sample may be carry-over from other donors' samples. The material was cultured CD8+ T cells from PBMCs, obtained from culture after CMV antigen stimulation. This chain connects TRBV27 to TRBJ1-2; 9 bases align to TRBD1. CDR3 coding DNA: TGTGCCAGCAGACTGACAGGGGGGAACTATGGCTACACCTTC. It is translated as CASRLTGGNYGYTF.